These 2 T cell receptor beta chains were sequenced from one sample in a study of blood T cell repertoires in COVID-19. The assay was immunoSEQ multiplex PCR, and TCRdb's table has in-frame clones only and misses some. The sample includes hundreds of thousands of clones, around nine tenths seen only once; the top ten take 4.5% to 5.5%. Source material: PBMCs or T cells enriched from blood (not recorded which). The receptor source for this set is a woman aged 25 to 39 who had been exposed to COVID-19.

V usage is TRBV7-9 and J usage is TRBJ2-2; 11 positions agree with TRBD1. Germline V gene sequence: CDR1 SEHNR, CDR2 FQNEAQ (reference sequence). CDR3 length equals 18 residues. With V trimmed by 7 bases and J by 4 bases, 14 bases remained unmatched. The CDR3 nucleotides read TGTGCCAGCACCTCGGACAGGGGGCGCCTTGCGAGCACCGGGGAGCTGTTTTTT. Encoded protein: CASTSDRGRLASTGELFF.

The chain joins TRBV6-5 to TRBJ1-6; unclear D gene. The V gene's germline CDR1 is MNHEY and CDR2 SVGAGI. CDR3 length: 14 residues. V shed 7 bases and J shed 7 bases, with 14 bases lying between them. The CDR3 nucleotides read TGTGCCAGCAAGTCGCCGGGGTTGAATTCACCCCTCCACTTT. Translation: CASKSPGLNSPLHF.